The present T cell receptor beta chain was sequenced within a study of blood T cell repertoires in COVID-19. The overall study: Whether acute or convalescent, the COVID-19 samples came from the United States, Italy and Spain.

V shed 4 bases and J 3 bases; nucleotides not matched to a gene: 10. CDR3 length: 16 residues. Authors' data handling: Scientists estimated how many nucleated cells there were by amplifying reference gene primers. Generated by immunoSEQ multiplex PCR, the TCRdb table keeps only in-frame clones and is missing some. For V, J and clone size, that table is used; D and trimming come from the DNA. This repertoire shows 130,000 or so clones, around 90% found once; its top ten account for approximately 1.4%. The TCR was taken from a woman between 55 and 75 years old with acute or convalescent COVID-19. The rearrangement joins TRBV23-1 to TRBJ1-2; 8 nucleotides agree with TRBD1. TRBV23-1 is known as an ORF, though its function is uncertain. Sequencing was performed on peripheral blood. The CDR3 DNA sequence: TGCGCCAGCAGTCGATTCAGGGGACAGGAGGACTATGGCTACACCTTC. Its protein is CASSRFRGQEDYGYTF.